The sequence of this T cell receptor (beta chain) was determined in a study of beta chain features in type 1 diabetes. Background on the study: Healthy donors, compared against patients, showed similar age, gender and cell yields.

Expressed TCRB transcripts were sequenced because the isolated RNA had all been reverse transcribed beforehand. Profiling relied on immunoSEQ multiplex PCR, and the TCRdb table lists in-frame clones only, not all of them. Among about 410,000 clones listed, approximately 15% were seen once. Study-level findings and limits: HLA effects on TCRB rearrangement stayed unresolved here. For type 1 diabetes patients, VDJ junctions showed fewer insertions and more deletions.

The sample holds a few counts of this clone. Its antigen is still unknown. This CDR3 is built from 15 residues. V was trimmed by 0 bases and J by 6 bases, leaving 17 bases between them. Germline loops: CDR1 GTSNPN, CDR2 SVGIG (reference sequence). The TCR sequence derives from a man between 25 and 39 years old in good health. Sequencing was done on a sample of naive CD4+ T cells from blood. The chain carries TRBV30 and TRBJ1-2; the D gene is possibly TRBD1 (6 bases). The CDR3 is CAWSVWYGGRDGYTF. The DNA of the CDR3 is TGTGCCTGGAGTGTATGGTACGGGGGGCGAGATGGCTACACCTTC.